The following is a T cell receptor beta chain sequence with its context. Antigen unknown. This specimen belongs to a study of shared clonotypes between healthy human individuals. Study overall: Each donor had three CD4 naive, three CD4 memory, two CD8 naive and one CD8 memory plate. Study findings and constraints: Investigators expected sequencing depth to affect clonotype sharing among donors. With a handful of donors compared, roughly 5% of naive CD4 clonotypes were shared.

Germline V CDR1 and CDR2: MDHEN, SYDVKM. This CDR3 region has 14 residues. With 2 bases removed from V and 5 bases from J, the gap between germline ends came to 13 bases. As defined, naive CD8 cells were CD45RO-negative and positively selected for CCR7, with terminally differentiated effector memory CD45RA+ cells excluded. As handled by the study authors: ImmunoSEQ only sent back junction sequences with no quality scores, so filtering was done differently. Clones were sequenced by immunoSEQ multiplex PCR, and TCRdb holds only the in-frame ones, with some missing. That table gives V, J and clone size, and the DNA gave D and trimming. The repertoire holds roughly 2.1 million clones, with under 95% as singletons.

This receptor was obtained from a man aged 18 to 29 in good health. Some clones in this sample may be carry-over from other donors' samples. The chain combines TRBV28 with TRBJ2-7, with D possibly being TRBD1 or TRBD2 (6 bases each). Sequences were obtained from naive CD8+ T cells from PBMCs. The CDR3 coding sequence is TGTGCCAGCAGTTTAGCTCCCGGGGGCGACGAGCAGTACTTC. This sequence encodes CASSLAPGGDEQYF.